This is a list of T cell receptor beta chains from one sample in a study of blood T cell repertoires in COVID-19. Repertoires were generated with immunoSEQ multiplex PCR, while TCRdb's copy carries only in-frame clones and drops some. The sample has approximately 150,000 clones; roughly 80% are singletons. Sequenced sample: PBMCs or T cells enriched from blood (not recorded which). Every receptor here comes from a woman between 45 and 65 years old who had recovered from COVID-19. Both conserved end residues are part of each CDR3. D genes are given only for firm matches. Clone size is not always given. Where it is, it says once, few, many or a class for expanded clones.

>NA|TRBJ2-3|TRBV11-2|NA
TGTGCCAGCAGCCCAATTACTTCTAGCACAGATACGCAGTATTTT
CASSPITSSTDTQYF
>TRBD2|TRBJ2-1|TRBV6-5|NA
TGTGCCAGCAGTTACCGCGGACTAGCCAACACCAATGAGCAGTTCTTC
CASSYRGLANTNEQFF
>TRBD2|TRBJ2-5|TRBV5-1|NA
TGCGCCAGCAGCACTAGCGGGGGGCTAGAGACCCAGTACTTC
CASSTSGGLETQYF
>NA|TRBJ2-7|TRBV6-5|once
TGTGCCAGCAGTTACTCGATTAACAGCCCCTACGAGCAGTACTTC
CASSYSINSPYEQYF
>TRBD2|TRBJ2-1|TRBV25-1|NA
TGTGCCAGCAGCACCCGGGGGGGGACTAGCGGTAACAATGAGCAGTTCTTC
CASSTRGGTSGNNEQFF
>TRBD1|TRBJ2-1|TRBV3-1/TRBV3-2|NA
TGTGCCAGCAGTCCGCAAACCGGGACAGTCTACAATGAGCAGTTCTTC
CASSPQTGTVYNEQFF
>TRBD1|TRBJ1-1|TRBV5-1|once
TGCGCCAGCAGCTCAGGACAGGGCACTGAAGCTTTCTTT
CASSSGQGTEAFF
>TRBD1|TRBJ2-5|TRBV28|NA
TGTGCCAGCAGTGACAGGGCACAAGAGACCCAGTACTTC
CASSDRAQETQYF
>TRBD2|TRBJ2-7|TRBV18|NA
TGTGCCAGCTCACCCCCTAGCGGGAGCATCCACGAGCAGTACTTC
CASSPPSGSIHEQYF
>NA|TRBJ2-3|TRBV3-1/TRBV3-2|NA
TGTGCCAGCAGCCAAGACGGTACTAGGAGGGCAGATACGCAGTATTTT
CASSQDGTRRADTQYF
>TRBD1|TRBJ1-2|TRBV7-2|few
TGTGCCAGCAGCGATATGACAGGGGGTAACTATGGCTACACCTTC
CASSDMTGGNYGYTF
>TRBD2|TRBJ2-7|TRBV5-1|NA
TGCGCCAGCGGAGCCGGGACTAGCGCCTACGAGCAGTACTTC
CASGAGTSAYEQYF
>NA|TRBJ2-6|TRBV6-1|NA
TGTGCCAGCAGTGAAAGGGGGGGGCGTGGACCTGGGGCCAACGTCCTGACTTTC
CASSERGGRGPGANVLTF
>NA|TRBJ2-3|TRBV18|NA
TGTGCCAGCTCACCACTCAGCGACACAGATACGCAGTATTTT
CASSPLSDTDTQYF
>NA|TRBJ1-3|TRBV19|NA
TGTGCCACACACCAGTGGAACACCATATATTTT
CATHQWNTIYF
>TRBD1|TRBJ2-3|TRBV5-1|NA
TGCGCCAGCAGCGCAGGGGGCGGGTCTGATACGCAGTATTTT
CASSAGGGSDTQYF
>NA|TRBJ1-2|TRBV5-1|NA
TGCGCCAGCAGCTTGGGTCAGGGAAACGGCTACACCTTC
CASSLGQGNGYTF
>NA|TRBJ1-6|TRBV5-1|NA
TGCGCCAGCAGCTTGTCCGGAGGGACCGCGCGCTTT
CASSLSGGTARF
>NA|TRBJ1-2|TRBV11-2|NA
TGTGCCAGCAGGCCACAGTACTATGGCTACACCTTC
CASRPQYYGYTF
>NA|TRBJ2-1|TRBV20-1|NA
TGCAGTGCTAGTAACGGCAGGGAAAGGATCAATGAGCAGTTCTTC
CSASNGRERINEQFF
>NA|TRBJ1-6|TRBV5-4|NA
TGTGCCAGCAGCGCGGTCCTCTCCTATAATTCACCCCTCCACTTT
CASSAVLSYNSPLHF
>NA|TRBJ2-7|TRBV27|NA
TGTGCCAGCACTAACGAGCAGTACTTC
CASTNEQYF